This TCR beta chain was found in a study of T cell repertoires in cytomegalovirus infection (dated by TCRdb to about 2019). In the study overall: The HLA type of each donor mattered for the analysis, because public TCR beta signatures pointed to carriage of CMV infection along with the matching HLA type.

The CDR3 holds 16 amino acids from the cysteine to the phenylalanine. Only CDR3 DNA is held: 48 bases, read in frame from base 1. The V end gives up 2 bases and the J end 3 bases, leaving 6 bases in the junction not matched to a gene. Taken from the germline V gene (reference sequence), the CDR1 and CDR2 loops are DFQATT and SNEGSKA. This clonotype has a single count. No antigen is known for it. Base qualities are not at hand, and no much larger clone is one base apart. Weak support is all one read offers. Summary of the overall study and its limitations: The ex vivo response was dominated by HLA-C-restricted CMV-specific TCR beta clonotypes, and the single most frequent clonotype in two of eight donors was supplied by these HLA-C-restricted clonotypes. Cumulative frequency of public TCR beta family members discriminated carriers of CMV infection plus the relevant HLA type in this cohort and an independent roughly 320-donor cohort.

The sequencer was an Illumina HiSeq 1500. In-frame beta chains were kept once TCRdb had trimmed the public reads at Q25 with fastp and called clones with MiXCR. Merged by CDR3 protein, the rows form single entries marked with the most common genes and DNA. Counted in this sample were about 260,000 distinct CDR3 sequences; roughly 13% of them appeared once. The biggest ten clones account for roughly 8.7% of the sample. The specimen sequenced was PBMCs. The source is a human donor in good health (CMV status not recorded). Some clones in this sample may be carry-over from other donors' samples. The V gene is TRBV20-1 and the J gene is TRBJ1-4; the junction holds 10 bases that match TRBD1. In nucleotide form, the sequence is TGCAGTGCTAGACTCGACAGGGGGCGTTCTAATGAAAAACTGTTTTTT. Its coded protein is CSARLDRGRSNEKLFF.